A single sample is the source of the 27 T cell receptor beta chains below, sequenced in a study of T cell changes during pregnancy in multiple sclerosis (dated by TCRdb to between 2017 and 2020). Library creation used the immunoSEQ multiplex PCR assay. The source is immuneACCESS, and TCRdb retained only in-frame sequences with V and J called. Part of the clones is not carried over; for the studies checked, unresolved V genes explain less than half of this, and the remainder is unexplained. This sample is represented by tens of thousands of clones; almost 95% of them were singletons. 2.5% to 3.5% of the sample is taken by the ten largest. The sample was CD8+ T cells from peripheral blood mononuclear cells, taken in the third trimester of pregnancy. These receptors were taken from a female donor in good health, enrolled as a control in a pregnancy study.

The rearrangement joins TRBV7-9 to TRBJ2-4; 12 nucleotides agree with TRBD2. V lost 3 bases to trimming and J lost 6 bases; unmatched junction nucleotides: 3. Germline lookup yields CDR1 SEHNR and CDR2 FQNEAQ (reference sequence). This CDR3 is built from 15 residues. The CDR3 sequence is CASSLTSGGPNIQYF. CDR3 DNA sequence: TGTGCCAGCAGCTTGACTAGCGGGGGACCAAACATTCAGTACTTC.

The genes are TRBV13 and TRBJ2-7; possible D gene TRBD1, 6 bases. This CDR3 is 12 amino acids long. In germline, CDR1 is PRHDT, CDR2 FYEKMQ (reference sequence). Trimming cost V 11 bases and J 0 bases, with 11 bases left between them. CDR3 sequence: CASQGSSYEQYF. CDR3 bases: TGTGCCTCTCAGGGGAGCTCCTACGAGCAGTACTTC.

The rearrangement uses TRBV7-9 and TRBJ1-1; tentative D call: TRBD1 (6 bases). This CDR3 has 13 residues. Trimming took off 4 bases at V and 3 bases at J, with 9 bases between the two ends. Germline V CDR1 and CDR2: SEHNR, FQNEAQ (reference sequence). The CDR3 DNA sequence: TGTGCCAGCAGCTCAGAGGGGGACACTGAAGCTTTCTTT. Its translation is CASSSEGDTEAFF.

CDR3 coding DNA: TGTGCCGAGTTTCCCCTCAGCACAGGGGGCCACGAGCAGTACTTC. Its protein product is CAEFPLSTGGHEQYF. J is TRBJ2-7 and V is TRBV30, with TRBD1 identical over 9 bases. This CDR3 region has 15 residues. Trimming removed 8 bases from V and 5 bases from J; junction bases left unmatched: 16. Germline V gene lookup returns CDR1 GTSNPN and CDR2 SVGIG (reference sequence).

The genes are TRBV9 and TRBJ2-7; 7 bases fit TRBD1. CDR3 length: 15 amino acids. CDR1 SGDLS and CDR2 YYNGEE come from the germline V gene. With 0 bases clipped from V and 2 bases from J, the junction kept 5 bases outside the gene matches. CDR3 DNA: TGTGCCAGCAGCGTAGCCGAAACAGGGGCCTACGAGCAGTACTTC. This sequence encodes CASSVAETGAYEQYF.

The rearrangement joins TRBV7-8 to TRBJ2-7, with 8 bases identical to TRBD2. J was trimmed by 1 base and V by 5 bases; bases with no gene match: 13. This CDR3 has 17 residues. Per the germline V gene, CDR1 is SGHVS and CDR2 is FQNEAQ. In nucleotides, the CDR3 is TGTGCCAGCAGCCCAAGGTTAGCGGGAAAATTATCCTACGAGCAGTACTTC. It specifies CASSPRLAGKLSYEQYF.

The rearrangement joins TRBV27 to TRBJ1-2; D remains unclear. With 5 bases removed from V and 4 bases from J, the gap between germline ends came to 5 bases. The length of the CDR3 is 11 residues. Germline values: CDR1 MNHEY, CDR2 SMNVEV (reference sequence). CDR3 in DNA: TGTGCCAGCAGTGAGGGCTATGGCTACACCTTC. Its translation: CASSEGYGYTF.

The CDR3 bases are TGTGCCAGCAGCTTAGTGGCGGCTAGCTCCTACGAGCAGTACTTC. Protein product: CASSLVAASSYEQYF. V usage is TRBV7-2 and J usage is TRBJ2-7, with D hard to call. The CDR3 loop spans 15 amino acids. CDR1 and CDR2 from the germline V gene are SGHTA and FQGNSA. Between the trimmed V and J ends, which lost 1 base and 0 bases, there was a span of 10 bases. Combining the CDR3 with reference TRBV7-2 and TRBJ2-7 gives the whole variable domain GAGVSQSPSNKVTEKGKDVELRCDPISGHTALYWYRQSLGQGLEFLIYFQGNSAPDKSGLPSDRFSAERTGGSVSTLTIQRTQQEDSAVYLCASSLVAASSYEQYFGPGTRLTVT.

The chain combines TRBV27 with TRBJ2-7, with 10 bases identical to TRBD1. The CDR3 has 14 amino acids. Per germline, CDR1 MNHEY and CDR2 SMNVEV (reference sequence). Unmatched junction bases numbered 7, after V lost 7 bases and J lost 4 bases. CDR3: CASTPRQGAYEQYF. In nucleotides, the CDR3 is TGTGCCAGCACCCCTCGACAGGGGGCTTACGAGCAGTACTTC.

V gene TRBV7-9 combines with J gene TRBJ2-7; 8 bases line up with TRBD1. The germline V gene encodes CDR1 SEHNR and CDR2 FQNEAQ (reference sequence). CDR3 length: 16 residues. The V and J ends lost 2 bases and 2 bases, in that order; junction bases with no gene match: 8. The CDR3 loop is CASSLSGQGSPYEQYF. The CDR3 nucleotides read TGTGCCAGCAGCTTATCCGGACAGGGCAGCCCCTACGAGCAGTACTTC. The full variable domain, its missing parts supplied by reference TRBV7-9 and TRBJ2-7, is DTGVSQNPRHKITKRGQNVTFRCDPISEHNRLYWYRQTLGQGPEFLTYFQNEAQLEKSRLLSDRFSAERPKGSFSTLEIQRTEQGDSAMYLCASSLSGQGSPYEQYFGPGTRLTVT.

This rearrangement joins TRBV9 to TRBJ2-7; TRBD2 is a possible D gene (6 bases). Germline V gene lookup returns CDR1 SGDLS and CDR2 YYNGEE. V lost 0 bases and J 1 base, leaving 17 bases between the germline ends. This CDR3 region has 17 residues. CDR3 in amino acids: CASSVGSGGMGSYEQYF. CDR3 DNA: TGTGCCAGCAGCGTAGGAAGTGGGGGGATGGGTTCCTACGAGCAGTACTTC.

The chain uses TRBV4-1 and TRBJ1-1; D remains ambiguous. Deletions cut 5 bases from V and 6 bases from J, with 13 bases between. In germline, CDR1 is MGHRA, CDR2 YSYEKL. This CDR3 is 13 amino acids long. The CDR3 is CASSTGGAAEAFF. CDR3 DNA: TGCGCCAGCAGCACTGGAGGTGCCGCTGAAGCTTTCTTT.

The V gene is TRBV7-2, the J gene TRBJ2-1; 8 bases are a match to TRBD2. Germline CDR1 is SGHTA and CDR2 is FQGNSA. This CDR3 region has 12 residues. Trimming removed 6 bases from V and 10 bases from J; junction bases left unmatched: 5. This chain's CDR3 is CASSPSGGEQFF. Here the CDR3 DNA reads TGTGCCAGCAGTCCTTCGGGGGGGGAGCAGTTCTTC.

The chain couples TRBV27 to TRBJ1-1; 7 bases are a match to TRBD1. The CDR3 is made up of 14 amino acids. CDR1 MNHEY and CDR2 SMNVEV come from the germline V gene (reference sequence). V dropped 3 bases and J dropped 1; count of bases not matched to a gene: 2. The CDR3 nucleotides read TGTGCCAGCAGTTTGAGGGGGCAGAACACTGAAGCTTTCTTT. It encodes CASSLRGQNTEAFF.

This clone has just one count. The chain joins TRBV27 to TRBJ1-2; D is unresolved. Trimming took 7 bases from V and 8 from J, leaving 11 bases between them. The germline V gene has CDR1 MNHEY and CDR2 SMNVEV (reference sequence). The CDR3 spans 11 residues. CDR3 nucleotides: TGTGCCAGCAATTCCCTCGGGGGCTACACCTTC. It translates to CASNSLGGYTF.

CDR3 region: CASTIKQGGNEQFF. Written as DNA, the CDR3 is TGTGCCAGCACGATCAAACAGGGCGGGAATGAGCAGTTCTTC. The V gene is TRBV6-6, the J gene TRBJ2-1; D possibly corresponds to TRBD1 (6 bases). Trimming pared 7 bases from V and 7 bases from J, leaving 17 bases between. The CDR3 sequence is 14 residues long. Germline V lookup: CDR1 MNHNY, CDR2 SVGAGI (reference sequence).

The table lists this clone with a few counts. Here the CDR3 reads CASSLGRDSYNSPLHF. DNA of the CDR3: TGTGCCAGCAGTTTAGGACGGGACTCCTATAATTCACCCCTCCACTTT. This chain joins TRBV28 and TRBJ1-6; D is undetermined. The CDR3 runs to 16 residues. V lost 2 bases to trimming and J lost 0 bases, with 8 bases between them. The V gene's germline CDR1 is MDHEN and CDR2 SYDVKM.

The rearrangement links TRBV2 to TRBJ1-1, with 10 bases matching TRBD1. The CDR3 spans 16 residues. Germline V CDR1 and CDR2: SNHLY, FYNNEI. Trimming took 4 bases from V and 2 from J; bases not matched to a gene: 7. CDR3 nucleotides: TGTGCCAGCAGTGTGGACAGGGGGAAACTAAACACTGAAGCTTTCTTT. It specifies CASSVDRGKLNTEAFF.

The V and J genes are TRBV5-4 and TRBJ1-6; TRBD1 might be the D (5 bases). CDR3 length equals 14 residues. V lost 4 bases and J 18 bases, leaving 23 bases between the germline ends. Germline V gene sequence: CDR1 SGHNT, CDR2 YYREEE (reference sequence). The CDR3 region has the DNA TGTGCCAGCAGCCCTACCGCACAGGCTACCGATTCCCACTTT. Protein product: CASSPTAQATDSHF.

The chain has TRBV5-5 and TRBJ1-1; D possibly corresponds to TRBD1 (5 bases). CDR1 SGHKS and CDR2 YYEKEE come from the germline V gene (reference sequence). The CDR3 is 18 amino acids. V lost 0 bases to trimming and J lost 4 bases, with 22 bases between them. CDR3 nucleotide sequence: TGTGCCAGCAGCTTGGCGATCTGGAAGGCAGGGTCGGGCACTGAAGCTTTCTTT. This gives the protein CASSLAIWKAGSGTEAFF.

The rearrangement uses TRBV7-9 and TRBJ1-1, with D unclear. V shed 2 bases and J shed 1 base, with 8 bases lying between them. The CDR3 contains 14 residues. Germline assignment: CDR1 SEHNR and CDR2 FQNEAQ (reference sequence). CDR3 DNA sequence: TGTGCCAGCAGCTTAAGCAGGCCGAACACTGAAGCTTTCTTT. This translates into CASSLSRPNTEAFF.

This chain links TRBV9 with TRBJ2-3, with TRBD2 identical over 8 bases. V gave up 3 bases and J gave up 4 bases; unmatched junction bases: 10. The CDR3 loop spans 16 amino acids. Germline CDR1 reads SGDLS; CDR2 reads YYNGEE. The DNA for the CDR3 is TGTGCCAGCAGCGCCGTTTCGGGGGGGGCTTCAGATACGCAGTATTTT. It is translated as CASSAVSGGASDTQYF.

The J gene is TRBJ2-3, the V gene TRBV6-5; D is possibly TRBD2 (7 bases). This CDR3 region has 14 residues. The V and J ends lost 7 bases and 1 base respectively, with 12 bases between them. From germline, CDR1 is MNHEY and CDR2 SVGAGI. The chain's CDR3 is CASTRGGRTDTQYF. The DNA of the CDR3 is TGTGCCAGCACCCGCGGGGGCCGCACAGATACGCAGTATTTT.

This chain links TRBV30 with TRBJ1-2, with 7 positions matching TRBD1. The CDR3 spans 14 residues. With V trimmed by 0 bases and J by 8 bases, 9 bases remained unmatched. Germline V gene sequence: CDR1 GTSNPN, CDR2 SVGIG (reference sequence). CDR3 region: CAWSVGGTRGGYTF. The DNA for the CDR3 is TGTGCCTGGAGTGTAGGGGGCACTCGAGGAGGCTACACCTTC.

The V call is TRBV6-1, the J call TRBJ2-1; D gene uncertain. V lost 3 bases and J 7 bases, leaving 7 bases between the germline ends. Germline V gene sequence: CDR1 MNHNS, CDR2 SASEGT. The CDR3 totals 12 residues. The CDR3 coding sequence is TGTGCCAGCAGTGATGAGTCTAATGAGCAGTTCTTC. It specifies CASSDESNEQFF.

This clone appeared once. The chain combines TRBV29-1 with TRBJ2-2; D not certain. The CDR3 totals 13 residues. V gave up 7 bases and J gave up 1 base, with 10 bases separating them. The germline V gene has CDR1 SQVTM and CDR2 ANQGSEA. CDR3 coding DNA: TGCAGCGCATACTATAAGAACACCGGGGAGCTGTTTTTT. Residues: CSAYYKNTGELFF.

The chain couples TRBV30 to TRBJ1-1; D is undetermined. Trimming left V 7 bases short and J 4 bases short, with 13 bases between. The CDR3 totals 12 residues. Germline V gene data show CDR1 as GTSNPN and CDR2 as SVGIG (reference sequence). This CDR3 is CAFCPFGTEAFF. DNA for the CDR3: TGTGCCTTCTGTCCCTTCGGCACTGAAGCTTTCTTT.